These 15 T cell receptor beta chains share one sample of origin, sequenced in a study of glioma-infiltrating T cells (dated by TCRdb to the mid-2010s). The sequencing machine was an Illumina MiSeq. TCR alpha and beta CDR3 regions were amplified with the iRepertoire nested amplicon-rescue multiplex PCR (arm-PCR) platform from RNA. TCRdb cleaned the public reads at Q25 with fastp, built clones with MiXCR and kept in-frame beta chains. Here each entry gathers all rows of one CDR3 protein and keeps the most common genes and DNA. In this sample the table shows over 140,000 distinct CDR3 sequences, about two fifths of which occur a single time. Jointly, the top ten make up more than 15% of the sample. Material for sequencing was glioma tissue, nonneoplastic brain tissue, or PBMCs (not recorded which). The receptors shown here come from a human donor with low-grade glioma or glioblastoma, undergoing nonglioma brain surgery, or in good health (not recorded which).

The V gene is TRBV28, the J gene TRBJ1-2; D uncertain. Germline loops: CDR1 MDHEN, CDR2 SYDVKM. V was cut by 1 base and J by 2 bases, with 23 bases left in between. CDR3 length equals 19 residues. The CDR3 reads CASSLSAGSRYGTNYGYTF. CDR3 DNA: TGTGCCAGCAGTTTATCCGCCGGATCACGGTACGGCACGAACTATGGCTACACCTTC.

The CDR3 sequence is CASRDRVDYGYTF. The CDR3 DNA follows: TGTGCCAGCCGGGACAGGGTGGACTATGGCTACACCTTC. The J gene is TRBJ1-2, the V gene TRBV6-5; TRBD1 matches 9 bases. Per germline, CDR1 MNHEY and CDR2 SVGAGI. After removal of 8 bases from V and 3 bases from J, the junction contained 4 bases not matched to a gene. This CDR3 region has 13 residues.

A few counts support this clonotype. CDR3: CASSLSFAGAANEQFF. DNA of the CDR3: TGTGCCAGCAGTCTGAGTTTCGCGGGAGCTGCTAATGAGCAGTTCTTC. The chain couples TRBV7-2 to TRBJ2-1; 7 bases agree with TRBD2. Losses at the gene ends were 6 bases for V and 7 bases for J; bases not matched to a gene: 15. The CDR3 length is 16 residues. Germline loops: CDR1 SGHTA, CDR2 FQGNSA.

This chain links TRBV5-4 with TRBJ2-7, with 8 bases matching TRBD2. With 0 bases clipped from V and 5 bases from J, the junction kept 4 bases outside the gene matches. This CDR3 has 14 residues. Germline V gene sequence: CDR1 SGHNT, CDR2 YYREEE (reference sequence). CDR3 region: CASSLGRGDHEQYF. CDR3 in DNA: TGTGCCAGCAGCTTGGGGCGGGGGGACCACGAGCAGTACTTC.

The chain links TRBV4-1 to TRBJ1-2, with D hard to call. The V and J ends lost 0 bases and 4 bases respectively, with 6 bases between them. CDR1 is MGHRA, CDR2 YSYEKL, per germline. The CDR3 covers 13 residues. CDR3 in DNA: TGCGCCAGCAGCCAAGACGGGTTCTATGGCTACACCTTC. Translated, it gives CASSQDGFYGYTF.

This clonotype was observed many times. The chain carries TRBV6-2 or TRBV6-3 and TRBJ1-1; D is perhaps TRBD1 (6 bases). Trimming removed 6 bases at V and 8 bases at J, with 13 bases between. This CDR3 region has 12 residues. Germline-derived CDR1 and CDR2 are MNHEY and SVGEGT. The CDR3 DNA is TGTGCCAGCAGCCCTCTGACAGGCGAAGCTTTCTTT. Amino acids: CASSPLTGEAFF.

In this sample, this clonotype turned up once. At one boundary the junction diverges from the germline segment, which might be a read error. This chain links TRBV6-5 with TRBJ2-5; D is uncertain. The CDR3 has 15 residues. Germline CDR1 MNHEY, CDR2 SVGAGI. This CDR3 reads CASSYSGMSQETKYF. The CDR3 DNA reads as TGTGCCAGCAGTTACTCCGGAATGAGCCAAGAGACCAAGTACTTC.

This clonotype was found a few times. V is TRBV12-3 or TRBV12-4 and J is TRBJ1-1, with 11 bases lining up with TRBD1. The ends lost 7 bases at V and 5 bases at J; junction bases unmatched: 6. CDR3 length: 14 amino acids. The CDR3 region is CASTRTGGRTEAFF. CDR3 DNA: TGTGCCAGCACCCGGACAGGGGGCAGGACTGAAGCTTTCTTT.

There are a few counts of this clonotype. DNA of the CDR3: TGCAGTGCTAGAGTAACTACAGGGGGCGTTGAAGCTTTCTTT. As protein: CSARVTTGGVEAFF. V usage is TRBV20-1 and J usage is TRBJ1-1, with TRBD1 matching 9 bases. This CDR3 contains 14 residues. Germline lookup yields CDR1 DFQATT and CDR2 SNEGSKA (reference sequence). V lost 1 base and J lost 7; bases outside the gene matches: 7.

The genes are TRBV11-2 and TRBJ2-5; D possibly matches TRBD1 or TRBD2 (6 bases each). V was pared by 4 bases and J by 2 bases, with 17 bases between. In germline, CDR1 is SGHAT, CDR2 FQNNGV. CDR3 length equals 16 residues. The CDR3 DNA follows: TGTGCCAGCAGCTCCCCGGAGGGGGTCCATCAAGAGACCCAGTACTTC. Amino acids: CASSSPEGVHQETQYF.

This clonotype has more than one count but fewer than ten. The V and J genes are TRBV7-9 and TRBJ1-2; D gene ambiguous. The CDR3 totals 14 residues. V was trimmed by 6 bases and J by 8 bases, leaving 19 bases between them. The germline V gene has CDR1 SEHNR and CDR2 FQNEAQ (reference sequence). The CDR3 spells CASSDLDQVRGYTF. CDR3 bases: TGTGCCAGCAGTGACCTGGACCAGGTCCGAGGCTACACCTTC.

This chain uses TRBV5-1 with TRBJ2-1, with TRBD2 matching over 14 bases. After removal of 4 bases from V and 10 bases from J, the junction contained 4 bases not matched to a gene. This CDR3 region has 14 residues. Looked up from germline, CDR1 is SGHRS and CDR2 is YFSETQ. The CDR3 is CASSKGTSGGEQFF. The CDR3 DNA reads as TGCGCCAGCAGCAAAGGGACTAGCGGGGGAGAGCAGTTCTTC.

In its sample, this clonotype was seen a few times. The rearrangement links TRBV6-1 to TRBJ1-4; weak D call: TRBD1 (6 bases). The CDR3 extends over 13 amino acids. Per the germline V gene, CDR1 is MNHNS and CDR2 is SASEGT. The V end lost 5 bases, the J end lost 8 bases, and 12 bases lay between the germline ends. The CDR3 nucleotides are TGTGCCAGCAGTACGGGGGCTTGGGAAAAACTGTTTTTT. It is translated as CASSTGAWEKLFF.

The rearrangement links TRBV10-3 to TRBJ1-2, with TRBD1 matching over 8 bases. Germline V gives CDR1 ENHRY, CDR2 SYGVKD. The CDR3 totals 13 residues. V gave up 6 bases and J gave up 5 bases; unmatched junction bases: 5. The CDR3 region is CAIRDRAEYGYTF. Here the CDR3 DNA reads TGTGCCATCAGGGACAGGGCCGAATATGGCTACACCTTC.

As for this clonotype: Germline is not matched at one junction end, which may reflect a read error. The genes are TRBV7-2 and TRBJ2-3; D uncertain. The CDR3 runs to 13 residues. CDR1 and CDR2 from the germline V gene are SGHTA and FQGNSA. For the CDR3, the DNA is TGTGCCGGCAGCTTAAGCATTTCAGATACGCAGTATTTT. Its translation: CAGSLSISDTQYF.